This T cell receptor (beta chain) was recorded in a study of beta chain features in type 1 diabetes. Looking at the study overall: The study examined 107,917,701 sorted cells across all samples. Overall study findings and caveats: Across all four CD4+ subsets, people with type 1 diabetes showed modestly shorter TCRB CDR3s. Patients' naive, central memory and Treg TCRB repertoires seemed closer to one another than those of healthy donors.

TCRB transcripts that were expressed got sequenced, as all of the isolated RNA had been reverse transcribed. The table came from immunoSEQ multiplex PCR; TCRdb's copy has only in-frame clones and leaves some out. Found here are about 710,000 clones, more than 12% of them singletons; the top ten hold 0.035% to 0.04%. This clone was detected a few times. Its antigen remains unknown. This receptor was taken from a man between 18 and 35 years old with type 1 diabetes. The source material was naive CD4+ T cells from blood.

The CDR3 sequence is CASSRTGTGELFF. The CDR3, as DNA: TGCGCCAGCAGCCGGACAGGGACCGGGGAGCTGTTTTTT. This chain links TRBV10-1 with TRBJ2-2; TRBD1 agrees at 8 bases. Unmatched junction bases numbered 2, after V lost 6 bases and J lost 5 bases. Per the germline V gene, CDR1 is WNHNN and CDR2 is SYGVQD (reference sequence). This CDR3 spans 13 amino acids.